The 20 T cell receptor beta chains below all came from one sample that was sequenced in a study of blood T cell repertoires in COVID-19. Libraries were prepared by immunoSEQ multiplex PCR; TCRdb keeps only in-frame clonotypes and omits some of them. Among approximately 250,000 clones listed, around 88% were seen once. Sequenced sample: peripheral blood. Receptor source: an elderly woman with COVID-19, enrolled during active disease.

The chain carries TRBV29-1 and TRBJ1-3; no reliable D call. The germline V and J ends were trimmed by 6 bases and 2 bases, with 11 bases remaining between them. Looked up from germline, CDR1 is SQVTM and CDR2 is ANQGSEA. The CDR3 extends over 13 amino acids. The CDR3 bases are TGCAGCGTCCTGCGCGGAGCTGGAAACACCATATATTTT. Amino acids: CSVLRGAGNTIYF.

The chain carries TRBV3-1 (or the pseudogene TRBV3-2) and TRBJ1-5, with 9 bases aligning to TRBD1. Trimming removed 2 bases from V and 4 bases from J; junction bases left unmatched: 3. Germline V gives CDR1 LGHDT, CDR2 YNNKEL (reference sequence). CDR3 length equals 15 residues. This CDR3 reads CASSQQGTGNQPQHF. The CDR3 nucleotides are TGTGCCAGCAGCCAACAAGGGACAGGGAATCAGCCCCAGCATTTT.

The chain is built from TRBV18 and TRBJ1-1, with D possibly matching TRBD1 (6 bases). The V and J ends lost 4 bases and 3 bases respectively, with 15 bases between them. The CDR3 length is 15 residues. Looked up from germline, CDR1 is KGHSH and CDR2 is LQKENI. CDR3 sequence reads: CASSHSTGSDTEAFF. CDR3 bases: TGTGCCAGCTCACACTCGACAGGTTCAGACACTGAAGCTTTCTTT.

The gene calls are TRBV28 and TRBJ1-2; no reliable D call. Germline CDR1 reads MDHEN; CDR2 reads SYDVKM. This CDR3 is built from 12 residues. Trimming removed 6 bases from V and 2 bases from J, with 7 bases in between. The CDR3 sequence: CASRRANYGYTF. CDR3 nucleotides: TGTGCCAGCAGGAGGGCCAACTATGGCTACACCTTC.

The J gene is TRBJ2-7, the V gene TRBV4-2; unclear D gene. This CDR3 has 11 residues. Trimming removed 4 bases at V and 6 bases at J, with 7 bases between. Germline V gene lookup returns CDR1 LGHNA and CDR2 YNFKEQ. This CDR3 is CASSLAGEQYF. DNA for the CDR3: TGTGCCAGCAGCCTGGCAGGCGAGCAGTACTTC.

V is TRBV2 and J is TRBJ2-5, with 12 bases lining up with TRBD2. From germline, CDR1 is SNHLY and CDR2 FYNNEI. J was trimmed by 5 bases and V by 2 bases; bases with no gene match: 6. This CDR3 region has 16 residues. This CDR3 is CASSERLAGEGETQYF. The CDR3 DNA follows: TGTGCCAGCAGTGAAAGACTAGCGGGGGAAGGGGAGACCCAGTACTTC.

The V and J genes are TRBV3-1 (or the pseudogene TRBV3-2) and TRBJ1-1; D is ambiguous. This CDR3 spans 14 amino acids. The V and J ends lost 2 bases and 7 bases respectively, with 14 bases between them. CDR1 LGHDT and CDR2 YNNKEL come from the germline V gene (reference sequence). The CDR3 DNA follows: TGTGCCAGCAGCCAACCCGGGCCGGGGAGTGAAGCTTTCTTT. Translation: CASSQPGPGSEAFF.

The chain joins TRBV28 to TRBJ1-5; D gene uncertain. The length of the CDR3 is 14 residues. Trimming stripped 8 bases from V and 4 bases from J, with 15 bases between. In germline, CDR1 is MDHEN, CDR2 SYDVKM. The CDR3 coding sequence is TGTGCCAGCCGGACTCCAATCTTTAATCAGCCCCAGCATTTT. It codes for CASRTPIFNQPQHF.

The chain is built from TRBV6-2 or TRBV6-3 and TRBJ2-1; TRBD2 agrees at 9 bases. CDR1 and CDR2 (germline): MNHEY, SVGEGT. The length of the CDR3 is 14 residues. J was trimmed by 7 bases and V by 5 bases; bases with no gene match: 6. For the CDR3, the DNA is TGTGCCAGCAGTCCCGCGGGGGGGCGGAATGAGCAGTTCTTC. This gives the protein CASSPAGGRNEQFF.

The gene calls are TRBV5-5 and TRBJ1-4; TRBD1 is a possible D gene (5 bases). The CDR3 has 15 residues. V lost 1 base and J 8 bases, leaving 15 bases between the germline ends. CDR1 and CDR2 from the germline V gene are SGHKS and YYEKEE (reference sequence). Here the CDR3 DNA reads TGTGCCAGCAGCTTGCTAGGGGCAGCAGGAGAAAAACTGTTTTTT. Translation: CASSLLGAAGEKLFF.

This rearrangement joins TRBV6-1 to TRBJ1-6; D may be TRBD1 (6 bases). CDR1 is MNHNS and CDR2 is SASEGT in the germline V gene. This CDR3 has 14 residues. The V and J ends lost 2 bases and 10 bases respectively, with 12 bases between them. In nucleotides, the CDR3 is TGTGCCAGCAGTGAATCCAGGGGTGGATCACCCCTCCACTTT. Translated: CASSESRGGSPLHF.

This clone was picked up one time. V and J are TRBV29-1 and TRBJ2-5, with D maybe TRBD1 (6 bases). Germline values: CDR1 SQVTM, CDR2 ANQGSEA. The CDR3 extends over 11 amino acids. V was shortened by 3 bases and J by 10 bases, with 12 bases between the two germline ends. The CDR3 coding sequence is TGCAGCGTTGATGGGACACCGAACCAGTACTTC. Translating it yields CSVDGTPNQYF.

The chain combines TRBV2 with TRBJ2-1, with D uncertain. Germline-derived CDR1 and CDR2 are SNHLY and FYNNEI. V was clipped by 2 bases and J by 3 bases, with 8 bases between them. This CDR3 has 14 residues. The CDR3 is CASSENLNYNEQFF. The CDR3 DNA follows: TGTGCCAGCAGTGAAAATCTTAACTACAATGAGCAGTTCTTC.

CDR3 sequence (DNA): TGTGCCAGCAGCCAGAATCCAGGGGGTGGCTACACCTTC. Its translation is CASSQNPGGGYTF. The chain combines TRBV14 with TRBJ1-2; TRBD1 matches at 7 bases. From germline, CDR1 is SGHDN and CDR2 FVKESK. With 3 bases clipped from V and 7 bases from J, the junction kept 5 bases outside the gene matches. This CDR3 contains 13 residues.

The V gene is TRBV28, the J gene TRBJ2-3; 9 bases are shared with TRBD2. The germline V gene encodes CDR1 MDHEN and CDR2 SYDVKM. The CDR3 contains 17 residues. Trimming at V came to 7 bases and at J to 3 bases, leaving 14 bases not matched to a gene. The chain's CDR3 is CASTPSGGGAWTDTQYF. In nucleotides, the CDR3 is TGTGCCAGCACCCCTTCGGGCGGGGGGGCCTGGACAGATACGCAGTATTTT.

DNA of the CDR3: TGTGCCAGCAGTCAACCACCAGTGGATACGCAGTATTTT. Protein sequence: CASSQPPVDTQYF. The V gene is TRBV6-2 or TRBV6-3, the J gene TRBJ2-3; D uncertain. Trimming took 5 bases from V and 6 from J, leaving 12 bases between them. Germline CDR1 is MNHEY and CDR2 is SVGEGT. The CDR3 has 13 amino acids.

DNA of the CDR3: TGCGCCAGCAGCTTGGGTGGGACAGGGACCACTAGCACAGATACGCAGTATTTT. Amino acids: CASSLGGTGTTSTDTQYF. V usage is TRBV5-1 and J usage is TRBJ2-3; 9 bases fit TRBD1. With 0 bases clipped from V and 0 bases from J, the junction kept 8 bases outside the gene matches. Germline CDR1 SGHRS, CDR2 YFSETQ. The CDR3 covers 18 residues.

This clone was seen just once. The CDR3 sequence is CASSAGTGPFYEAFF. Written as DNA, the CDR3 is TGCGCCAGCAGCGCCGGGACAGGGCCCTTTTATGAAGCTTTCTTT. The rearrangement joins TRBV5-1 to TRBJ1-1; the match to TRBD1 covers 9 bases. The V segment lost 4 bases and the J segment 7 bases; nucleotides outside the gene matches: 11. Germline V gene data show CDR1 as SGHRS and CDR2 as YFSETQ. CDR3 size: 15 residues.

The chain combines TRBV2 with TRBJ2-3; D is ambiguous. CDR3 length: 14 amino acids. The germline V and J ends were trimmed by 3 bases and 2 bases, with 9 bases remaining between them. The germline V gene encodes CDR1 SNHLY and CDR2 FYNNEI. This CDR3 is CASSDSSTTDTQYF. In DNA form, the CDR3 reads TGTGCCAGCAGTGATAGTTCCACCACAGATACGCAGTATTTT. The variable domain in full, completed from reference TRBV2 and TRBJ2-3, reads EPEVTQTPSHQVTQMGQEVILRCVPISNHLYFYWYRQILGQKVEFLVSFYNNEISEKSEIFDDQFSVERPDGSNFTLKIRSTKLEDSAMYFCASSDSSTTDTQYFGPGTRLTVL.

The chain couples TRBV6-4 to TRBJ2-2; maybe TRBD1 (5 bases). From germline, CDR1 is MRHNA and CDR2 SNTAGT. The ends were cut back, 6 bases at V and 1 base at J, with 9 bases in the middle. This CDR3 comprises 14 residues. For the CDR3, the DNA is TGTGCCAGCAGACAACAGGAGAACACCGGGGAGCTGTTTTTT. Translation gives CASRQQENTGELFF.